This TCR beta chain emerged from a study of blood T cell repertoires in COVID-19 (dated by TCRdb to 2018 to 2021). Background on the whole study: The collaborator samples originated in the United States, Italy and Spain and spanned the acute and convalescent phases of COVID-19. The material from the prospective study consisted of cDNA or gDNA derived from T cells, B-cell-depleted T cells, or PBMCs. Deeply sampled blood TCRbeta repertoires from subjects exposed to, actively infected with, or recovered from COVID-19 were included in the dataset. The repertoires were released in a freely available public database intended as a resource for research on the immune response to SARS-CoV-2. Samples came from the ongoing ImmuneRACE study (first 160 participants) plus 1,254 subjects from 6 global collaborators. A de-identified subject ID, COVID-19 status, age in years and sex were almost always included in the sample metadata. Where available, HLA class I and class II types were taken from metadata supplied by the sample provider and were not determined by assay-based typing. General study outcomes and caveats: The quantity of clinical and demographic metadata differed by source and by participant and was supplied without curation.

The germline V gene (reference sequence) yields GTSNPN for CDR1 and SVGIG for CDR2. V gives up 5 bases and J gives up 2 bases, and the segment between their germline ends measures 9 bases. Including the terminal cysteine and phenylalanine, the CDR3 comprises 12 residues. Of all the DNA, just the CDR3 is kept, 36 bases in frame from base 1. This clone was picked up a small number of times. No antigen is known for it. Within one base of it there is no much larger clone, and no base qualities were kept. Collaborating institutions collected whole blood in K2EDTA tubes following their own protocols. Collaborator samples were shipped for TCRbeta analysis as frozen whole blood, isolated PBMCs, or DNA extracted from either sample type. TCRbeta CDR3 regions were amplified from genomic DNA by means of the immunoSEQ Assay, a bias-controlled multiplex PCR. The authors processed their data as follows. The number of nucleated cells in each sample was estimated from the amplification of reference gene primers within the assay. To quantify the absolute abundance of each unique TCRbeta CDR3 rearrangement, sequence reads were collapsed and filtered. For each sample, productive Simpson clonality was calculated by taking the square root of Simpson's diversity index across productive rearrangements. Imported from immuneACCESS, the table was reduced by TCRdb to in-frame sequences with V and J called. These copies leave out some clones; in studies compared against another copy, an unresolved V gene accounts for under half, and the cause of the remainder is not known. V, J and clone size were drawn from that table, and D and trimming were deduced from the DNA. This sample has about 54,000 clones in its table, and 90% of those were observed once. Of the sample, around 8.3% is held by the ten largest clones.

This chain is built from TRBV30 and TRBJ1-2; no D gene call is confident. Source material: peripheral blood. The origin of this receptor is a woman between 40 and 55 years old with active COVID-19. The CDR3 region has the sequence CAWFTVNYGYTF. The sequence in DNA is TGTGCCTGGTTTACAGTGAACTATGGCTACACCTTC.